This T cell receptor beta chain was sequenced for a study of blood T cell repertoires in COVID-19. The wider study: The United States, Italy and Spain provided the acute and convalescent COVID-19 samples. The cDNA or gDNA used as material had been derived from T cells, B-cell-depleted T cells, or PBMCs.

Authors' analysis steps: How many nucleated cells were present was estimated from reference gene primer amplification. Produced via immunoSEQ multiplex PCR; TCRdb's table is partial and in-frame only. From that table come the V and J calls and clone size; the DNA was used to work out D and trimming. The sample has nearly 50,000 clones, over 65% seen once. Germline V lookup: CDR1 GTSNPN, CDR2 SVGIG (reference sequence). The CDR3 has 14 residues. Trimming shortened V by 2 bases and J by 1 base, and 11 bases separated the two germline ends. Specimen: peripheral blood. V is TRBV30 and J is TRBJ1-1, with a tentative D call TRBD1 (5 bases). This TCR came from an older woman with acute or convalescent COVID-19. This chain's CDR3 is CAWSPGVGNTEAFF. CDR3 DNA sequence: TGTGCCTGGAGTCCGGGGGTGGGGAACACTGAAGCTTTCTTT. Filled out from reference TRBV30 and TRBJ1-1, the complete variable domain reads SQTIHQWPATLVQPVGSPLSLECTVEGTSNPNLYWYRQAAGRGLQLLFYSVGIGQISSEVPQNLSASRPQDRQFILSSKKLLLSDSGFYLCAWSPGVGNTEAFFGQGTRLTVV.